The T cell receptor (beta chain) under discussion was sequenced for a study of blood T cell repertoires in COVID-19. Overall study context: Donors in the United States, Italy and Spain gave samples during acute or convalescent COVID-19. T cells, B-cell-depleted T cells, or PBMCs provided the cDNA or gDNA that served as material.

CDR1 and CDR2 (germline): SGHDT, YYEEEE. The CDR3 loop spans 17 amino acids. The trim removed 0 bases at V and 4 bases at J, leaving 12 bases unmatched. In the study's own analysis: Quantification of nucleated cells was approximated via reference gene primer amplification. Libraries were prepared by immunoSEQ multiplex PCR; TCRdb keeps only in-frame clonotypes and omits some of them. The V and J calls and clone size come from that table; D and trimming were worked out from the DNA. The table lists approximately 210,000 clones, more than 75% of them singletons. This clonotype originated in a woman aged 40-49 years with acute or convalescent COVID-19. The sample consisted of peripheral blood. The rearrangement links TRBV5-6 to TRBJ1-2; 7 bases map to TRBD1. The CDR3 DNA reads as TGTGCCAGCAGCTTGGCGAGGGGGCGAGGGATAGGCTATGGCTACACCTTC. Translation gives CASSLARGRGIGYGYTF.